This T cell receptor beta chain was documented in a study of cytomegalovirus exposure and HLA in healthy donors. At the level of the study: A previous analysis identified more than 100 million unique TCR beta sequences derived from 180 million or so T cells.

About this clone itself: Its cognate antigen is unknown.

PCR employed 60 Vbeta and 13 Jbeta primers. Repertoires were generated with immunoSEQ multiplex PCR, while TCRdb's copy carries only in-frame clones and drops some. Recorded here are 100,000 to 150,000 clones; the top ten clones represent more than 1.5%. The germline V gene has CDR1 SGHTA and CDR2 FQGTGA. The J segment lost 12 bases and the V segment lost 4 bases, leaving 6 bases of the junction unmatched. The CDR3 totals 12 residues. Overall study results and limits: A link between a missense DCLRE1C variant and TCR beta V- and J-gene trimming emerged from a later analysis. Being productive about 87% or about 30% of the time was typical of most TCR beta V segments in an earlier analysis.

The chain carries TRBV7-3 and TRBJ2-7, with 10 bases identical to TRBD2. The sample taken for sequencing was PBMCs. This TCR was recovered from a woman in her 40s in good health and CMV-seropositive. CDR3 protein: CASSSGTSAPYF. In nucleotides, the CDR3 is TGTGCCAGCAGCTCCGGGACTAGCGCGCCGTACTTC.